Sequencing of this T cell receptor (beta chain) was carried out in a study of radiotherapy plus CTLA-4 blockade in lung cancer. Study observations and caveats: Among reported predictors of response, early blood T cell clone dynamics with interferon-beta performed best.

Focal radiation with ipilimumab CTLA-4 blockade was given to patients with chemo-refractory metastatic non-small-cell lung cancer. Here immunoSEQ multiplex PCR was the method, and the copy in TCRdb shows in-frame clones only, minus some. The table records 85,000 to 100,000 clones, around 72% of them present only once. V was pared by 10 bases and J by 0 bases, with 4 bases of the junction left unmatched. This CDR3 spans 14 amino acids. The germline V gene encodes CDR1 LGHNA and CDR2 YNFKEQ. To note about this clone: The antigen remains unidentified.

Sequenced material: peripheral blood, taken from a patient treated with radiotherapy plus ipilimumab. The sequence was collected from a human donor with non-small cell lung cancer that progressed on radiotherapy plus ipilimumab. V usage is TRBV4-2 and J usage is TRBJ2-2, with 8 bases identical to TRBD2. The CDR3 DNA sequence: TGTGCCACAAGCGGGAGCACGAACACCGGGGAGCTGTTTTTT. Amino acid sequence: CATSGSTNTGELFF.